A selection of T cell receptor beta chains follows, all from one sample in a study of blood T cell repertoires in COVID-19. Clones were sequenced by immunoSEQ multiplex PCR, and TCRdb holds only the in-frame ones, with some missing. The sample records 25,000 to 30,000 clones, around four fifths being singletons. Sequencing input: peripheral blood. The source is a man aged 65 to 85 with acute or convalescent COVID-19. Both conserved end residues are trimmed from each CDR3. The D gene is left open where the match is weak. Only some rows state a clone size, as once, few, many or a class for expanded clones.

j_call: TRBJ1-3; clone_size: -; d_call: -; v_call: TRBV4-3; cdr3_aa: ASSQDSATGHVNTIY
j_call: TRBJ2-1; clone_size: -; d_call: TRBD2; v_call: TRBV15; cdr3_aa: ATRSTSGKSRLVNEQF
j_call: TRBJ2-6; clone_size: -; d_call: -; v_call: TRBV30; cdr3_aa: AWDSSGANVLT
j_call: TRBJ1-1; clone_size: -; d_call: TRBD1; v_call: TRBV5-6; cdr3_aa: ASSLYDRANTEAF
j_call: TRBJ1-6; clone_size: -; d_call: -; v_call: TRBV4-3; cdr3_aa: ASSQEGEGRPLH
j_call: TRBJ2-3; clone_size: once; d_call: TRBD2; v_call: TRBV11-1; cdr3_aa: ASSHPGAGGSDTQY
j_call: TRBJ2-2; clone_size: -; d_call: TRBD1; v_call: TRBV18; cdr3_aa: ASSPPSRGRYTGELF
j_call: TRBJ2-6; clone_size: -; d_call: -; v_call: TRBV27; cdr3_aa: ASRGGFSGANVLT
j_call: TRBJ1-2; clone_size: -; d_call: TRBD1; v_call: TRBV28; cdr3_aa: ASSFTGQGIYGYT
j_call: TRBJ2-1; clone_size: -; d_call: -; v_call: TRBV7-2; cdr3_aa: ASSRAGTNYNEQF
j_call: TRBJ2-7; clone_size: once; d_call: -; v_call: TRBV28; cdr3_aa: ASSSGVYEQY
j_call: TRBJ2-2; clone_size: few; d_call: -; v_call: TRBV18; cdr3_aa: ASSPLTGMNTGELF